What follows is one T cell receptor (beta chain) and its context. Its antigen is unknown. Base qualities are not at hand, and no much larger clone is one base apart. The immunoSEQ Assay, a bias-controlled multiplex PCR, was used to amplify TCRbeta CDR3 regions from genomic DNA. As for the original processing: The number of nucleated cells in each sample was estimated by amplification of reference gene primers within the assay. Sequence reads were collapsed and filtered to measure the absolute abundance of every unique TCRbeta CDR3 rearrangement. For each sample, productive Simpson clonality was calculated as the square root of Simpson's diversity index across productive rearrangements. TCRdb took this table from immuneACCESS and kept in-frame rearrangements with V and J called. Such tables lack part of the clones; where checked against another copy, unresolved V genes explain under half of the gap, and the rest is unexplained. V and J calls and clone size follow that table, whereas D and trimming were derived from the DNA. Here the sample has some 66,000 clones; around 82% occur a single time. Clones ranked in the top ten supply under 8% of the sample.

The data belong to a study of blood T cell repertoires in COVID-19 (dated by TCRdb to the early 2020s). Looking at the study overall: Samples from collaborators originated in the United States, Italy and Spain and spanned both the acute and convalescent phases of COVID-19. The prospective study material was composed of cDNA or gDNA derived from T cells, B-cell-depleted T cells, or PBMCs. Subjects who had been exposed to COVID-19, were actively infected with it, or had recovered from it provided the deeply sampled blood TCRbeta repertoires that made up the dataset. The repertoires were made available in a free public database intended to serve as a resource for research on the immune response to SARS-CoV-2. The samples were drawn from two sources: the first 160 participants of the ongoing ImmuneRACE study, and 1,254 subjects contributed by 6 global collaborators. Sample metadata almost always included a de-identified subject ID, COVID-19 status, age in years and sex. Where available, HLA class I and class II types were obtained from metadata supplied by the sample provider rather than from assay-based typing. What the research found in general, with its limitations: How much clinical and demographic metadata was included differed by source and by participant, and the metadata was provided uncurated.

Whole blood was collected in K2EDTA tubes by collaborating institutions according to the institutions' own protocols. For TCRbeta analysis, collaborators shipped samples as frozen whole blood, isolated PBMCs, or DNA extracted from either of those sample types. Reading from cysteine to phenylalanine, the CDR3 counts 14 amino acids. The entry retains the CDR3 DNA only, 42 bases that are in frame from base 1. Trimmed from V: 4 bases; trimmed from J: 2 bases; junction bases lacking a gene match: 1. Reading the germline V gene gives CDR1 MNHEY and CDR2 SVGEGT. The TCR was taken from a man aged 55 to 69 with acute or convalescent COVID-19. Sequencing was carried out using peripheral blood. The sequence is built from TRBV6-2 or TRBV6-3 and TRBJ2-2; 7 bases in between match TRBD2. CDR3 region: CASSWGLNTGELFF. The sequenced DNA is TGTGCCAGCAGTTGGGGACTAAACACCGGGGAGCTGTTTTTT.